Presented here are 28 T cell receptor beta chains from one specimen sequenced in a study of blood T cell repertoires in COVID-19. Data came from immunoSEQ multiplex PCR; TCRdb stores just in-frame clones and leaves some out. The repertoire holds approximately 100,000 clones, with around 90% as singletons. Input material: peripheral blood. The source is a woman in her sixties with acute or convalescent COVID-19.

The gene calls are TRBV7-9 and TRBJ1-2; TRBD1 matches 7 bases. CDR1 SEHNR and CDR2 FQNEAQ come from the germline V gene (reference sequence). V lost 1 base to trimming and J lost 8 bases; unmatched junction nucleotides: 7. The CDR3 runs 14 residues. CDR3: CASSLGLTGEGYTF. In DNA form, the CDR3 reads TGTGCCAGCAGCTTAGGTCTTACAGGGGAGGGCTACACCTTC.

The rearrangement uses TRBV9 and TRBJ2-7, with TRBD2 identical over 7 bases. This CDR3 has 15 residues. V gave up 0 bases and J gave up 5 bases; unmatched junction bases: 8. Germline V CDR1 and CDR2: SGDLS, YYNGEE. The CDR3, as DNA: TGTGCCAGCAGCGTAGCCGCGGGAGTCTGGAACGAGCAGTACTTC. Its translation is CASSVAAGVWNEQYF.

J is TRBJ2-5 and V is TRBV7-3; TRBD2 aligns across 7 bases. The germline V gene has CDR1 SGHTA and CDR2 FQGTGA. V dropped 5 bases and J dropped 2; count of bases not matched to a gene: 5. CDR3 length equals 14 residues. CDR3 DNA sequence: TGTGCCAGCAGCGCGCGGGGACTACAAGAGACCCAGTACTTC. Translation gives CASSARGLQETQYF. The full variable domain, its missing parts supplied by reference TRBV7-3 and TRBJ2-5, is GAGVSQTPSNKVTEKGKYVELRCDPISGHTALYWYRQSLGQGPEFLIYFQGTGAADDSGLPNDRFFAVRPEGSVSTLKIQRTERGDSAVYLCASSARGLQETQYFGPGTRLLVL.

The rearrangement joins TRBV9 to TRBJ2-1; 9 bases are shared with TRBD1. Looked up from germline, CDR1 is SGDLS and CDR2 is YYNGEE. With V trimmed by 3 bases and J by 8 bases, 9 bases remained unmatched. The CDR3 runs 15 residues. CDR3 protein: CASSAETGGAYEQFF. CDR3 DNA sequence: TGTGCCAGCAGCGCAGAGACAGGGGGGGCGTATGAGCAGTTCTTC.

CDR3 DNA sequence: TGTGCCAGCAGCTTCGACAGGAATCAGCCCCAGCATTTT. This sequence encodes CASSFDRNQPQHF. The chain recombines TRBV11-1 with TRBJ1-5; D might be TRBD1 (6 bases). Trimming removed 3 bases from V and 4 bases from J, with 7 bases in between. This CDR3 is 13 amino acids long. Germline V gene lookup returns CDR1 SGHAT and CDR2 FQDESV (reference sequence).

This rearrangement joins TRBV10-2 to TRBJ1-2; D ambiguous. The CDR3 is 13 amino acids. Looked up from germline, CDR1 is WSHSY and CDR2 is SAAADI. V gave up 4 bases and J gave up 3 bases, with 9 bases separating them. The CDR3 sequence: CASSAKSDYGYTF. The CDR3 DNA reads as TGCGCCAGCAGTGCCAAGAGTGACTATGGCTACACCTTC.

This chain links TRBV7-3 with TRBJ2-5, with D possibly being TRBD2 (6 bases). CDR1 SGHTA and CDR2 FQGTGA come from the germline V gene. The CDR3 length is 14 residues. V shed 5 bases and J shed 3 bases, with 13 bases lying between them. This CDR3 reads CASSRDSRKETQYF. The CDR3 DNA follows: TGTGCCAGCAGCAGGGACTCCAGGAAAGAGACCCAGTACTTC. Looking up the rest from reference TRBV7-3 and TRBJ2-5 gives the full variable domain: GAGVSQTPSNKVTEKGKYVELRCDPISGHTALYWYRQSLGQGPEFLIYFQGTGAADDSGLPNDRFFAVRPEGSVSTLKIQRTERGDSAVYLCASSRDSRKETQYFGPGTRLLVL.

This rearrangement joins TRBV6-1 to TRBJ2-3; D unclear. V was trimmed by 7 bases and J by 6 bases, leaving 17 bases between them. The CDR3 runs to 14 residues. Looked up from germline, CDR1 is MNHNS and CDR2 is SASEGT. CDR3 sequence (DNA): TGTGCCAGCAAAAAGGTGGCAGGTGGGGATACGCAGTATTTT. Protein product: CASKKVAGGDTQYF.

J is TRBJ2-7 and V is TRBV7-8; D may be TRBD2 (5 bases). Germline CDR1 is SGHVS and CDR2 is FQNEAQ. This CDR3 has 15 residues. Trimming removed 7 bases from V and 7 bases from J, with 23 bases in between. The CDR3 DNA follows: TGTGCCAGCACGCTTCTGGAGAGAGGGTCGGGGGAGCAGTACGTC. Encoded protein: CASTLLERGSGEQYV.

V is TRBV5-1 and J is TRBJ1-3, with D possibly matching TRBD1 (5 bases). Germline V gives CDR1 SGHRS, CDR2 YFSETQ. The CDR3 is 14 residues long. Trimming pared 4 bases from V and 2 bases from J, leaving 10 bases between. CDR3 nucleotide sequence: TGCGCCAGCAGCCTTGGAGGGGCTGGAAACACCATATATTTT. This gives the protein CASSLGGAGNTIYF.

This chain links TRBV9 with TRBJ2-7; 7 nucleotides match TRBD2. The junction had 15 bases not matched to a gene; V was cut back by 7 bases and J by 2 bases. This CDR3 is 16 amino acids long. Looked up from germline, CDR1 is SGDLS and CDR2 is YYNGEE. The CDR3 nucleotides read TGTGCCAGCGGTGGGAGGGGCCCGAATCACACCTACGAGCAGTACGTC. Translation gives CASGGRGPNHTYEQYV.

This chain connects TRBV11-3 to TRBJ2-3; D not resolved. CDR1 and CDR2 (germline): SGHNT, YENEEA. The V and J ends lost 4 bases and 1 base respectively, with 9 bases between them. The CDR3 spans 14 residues. In DNA, the CDR3 is TGTGCCAGCAGCTCCCACGAGGGCACAGATACGCAGTATTTT. Protein product: CASSSHEGTDTQYF.

The gene calls are TRBV19 and TRBJ2-1; D ambiguous. The CDR3 has 13 amino acids. From germline, CDR1 is LNHDA and CDR2 SQIVND (reference sequence). Trimming stripped 3 bases from V and 4 bases from J, with 7 bases between. CDR3 nucleotide sequence: TGTGCCAGTAGTATCTCCGAGTACAATGAGCAGTTCTTC. It yields the protein CASSISEYNEQFF. Together with reference TRBV19 and TRBJ2-1, the CDR3 gives the full variable domain: DGGITQSPKYLFRKEGQNVTLSCEQNLNHDAMYWYRQDPGQGLRLIYYSQIVNDFQKGDIAEGYSVSREKKESFPLTVTSAQKNPTAFYLCASSISEYNEQFFGPGTRLTVL.

The V call is TRBV27, the J call TRBJ1-1; D is possibly TRBD1 (5 bases). This CDR3 is 11 amino acids long. CDR1 and CDR2 from the germline V gene are MNHEY and SMNVEV (reference sequence). The V and J ends lost 9 bases and 1 base respectively, with 6 bases between them. This CDR3 reads CARDKNTEAFF. In DNA, the CDR3 is TGTGCCAGGGACAAGAACACTGAAGCTTTCTTT.

The chain has TRBV3-1 (or the pseudogene TRBV3-2) and TRBJ2-2, with D tentatively TRBD1 (6 bases). The CDR3 spans 16 residues. Between the trimmed V and J ends, which lost 0 bases and 3 bases, there was a span of 11 bases. CDR1 is LGHDT and CDR2 is YNNKEL in the germline V gene (reference sequence). CDR3 in amino acids: CASSQDWGRDTGELFF. In DNA form, the CDR3 reads TGTGCCAGCAGCCAAGATTGGGGGCGAGACACCGGGGAGCTGTTTTTT.

The chain employs TRBV4-1 and TRBJ2-1; D is perhaps TRBD1 (6 bases). This CDR3 has 14 residues. In germline, CDR1 is MGHRA, CDR2 YSYEKL. The V gene lost 4 bases and the J gene lost 4 bases, with 11 bases spanning the gap. CDR3 region: CASSPDQGYNEQFF. CDR3 DNA: TGCGCCAGCAGCCCAGACCAGGGGTACAATGAGCAGTTCTTC.

The genes are TRBV5-8 and TRBJ2-2; the match to TRBD2 covers 12 bases. Germline V gene lookup returns CDR1 SGHTS and CDR2 YDEGEE. The CDR3 is 16 amino acids. With 2 bases clipped from V and 6 bases from J, the junction kept 5 bases outside the gene matches. The CDR3 sequence is CASSFALAGGPGELFF. CDR3 nucleotide sequence: TGTGCCAGCAGCTTCGCCCTAGCGGGAGGGCCCGGGGAGCTGTTTTTT.

The CDR3 loop is CSVVQGIYGYTF. For the CDR3, the DNA is TGCAGCGTTGTACAGGGAATCTATGGCTACACCTTC. The chain combines TRBV29-1 with TRBJ1-2, with D possibly TRBD1 on 6 matching bases. There are 12 residues in the CDR3. Germline CDR1 SQVTM, CDR2 ANQGSEA. V lost 4 bases and J 4 bases, leaving 10 bases between the germline ends.

The V gene is TRBV18, the J gene TRBJ2-5; D gene uncertain. In germline, CDR1 is KGHSH, CDR2 LQKENI. V was clipped by 5 bases and J by 3 bases, with 4 bases between them. The CDR3 contains 11 residues. CDR3 sequence: CASSSEETQYF. CDR3 DNA sequence: TGTGCCAGCTCATCCGAAGAGACCCAGTACTTC.

This sequence joins TRBV11-3 and TRBJ2-3, with TRBD1 matching 10 bases. The V gene's germline CDR1 is SGHNT and CDR2 YENEEA. The CDR3 runs to 16 residues. The V segment lost 5 bases and the J segment 5 bases; nucleotides outside the gene matches: 10. Here the CDR3 DNA reads TGTGCCAGCAGCAAGATGACAGGGGGCTTTCAAGATACGCAGTATTTT. The encoded protein is CASSKMTGGFQDTQYF.

The DNA for the CDR3 is TGTGCCAGCAGTTACGCGGGAGCCGGACGGGACGGTACGCAGTATTTT. Protein product: CASSYAGAGRDGTQYF. The chain recombines TRBV6-5 with TRBJ2-3; 7 bases fit TRBD2. V trimming: 2 bases; J trimming: 8 bases; junction bases outside the gene matches: 13. Germline V CDR1 and CDR2: MNHEY, SVGAGI. This CDR3 spans 16 amino acids.

The chain combines TRBV11-2 with TRBJ2-7; D may be TRBD2 (6 bases). V gave up 1 base and J gave up 6 bases, with 13 bases separating them. The CDR3 is 14 residues long. The germline CDR1 and CDR2 sequences are SGHAT and FQNNGV. Here the CDR3 reads CASSLGGGRGEQYF. In DNA, the CDR3 is TGTGCCAGCAGCTTAGGTGGAGGGAGAGGCGAGCAGTACTTC.

The chain carries TRBV11-2 and TRBJ1-3; D remains ambiguous. Germline CDR1 and CDR2: SGHAT and FQNNGV. The CDR3 contains 16 residues. The germline V and J ends were trimmed by 0 bases and 7 bases, with 16 bases remaining between them. The CDR3 sequence: CASSLDLRLGGNTIYF. For the CDR3, the DNA is TGTGCCAGCAGCTTAGATCTTCGCCTTGGAGGGAACACCATATATTTT.

The V gene is TRBV24-1, the J gene TRBJ1-2; possibly TRBD1 for D (6 bases). Looked up from germline, CDR1 is KGHDR and CDR2 is SFDVKD. The germline V and J ends were trimmed by 9 bases and 1 base, with 17 bases remaining between them. The CDR3 length is 15 residues. CDR3 coding DNA: TGTGCCACCCGGCGGGGGCAGGTCCATAACTATGGCTACACCTTC. It codes for CATRRGQVHNYGYTF.

The chain is built from TRBV9 and TRBJ2-3; a weak D match, TRBD2 (5 bases). This CDR3 has 17 amino acids. The V end lost 2 bases, the J end lost 1 base, and 17 bases lay between the germline ends. CDR1 and CDR2 (germline): SGDLS, YYNGEE. The CDR3 coding sequence is TGTGCCAGCAGCGTGGGTGGGAGTGGCGGACGCACAGATACGCAGTATTTT. Residues: CASSVGGSGGRTDTQYF.

This clone was counted only a few times. This chain uses TRBV28 with TRBJ1-1; D remains ambiguous. The CDR3 sequence is 12 residues long. The V end lost 6 bases, the J end lost 6 bases, and 11 bases lay between the germline ends. Germline CDR1 MDHEN, CDR2 SYDVKM. CDR3 region: CASSRLLAEAFF. The DNA for the CDR3 is TGTGCCAGCAGCCGCCTGCTAGCTGAAGCTTTCTTT.

The genes are TRBV19 and TRBJ2-1; unclear D gene. Germline V lookup: CDR1 LNHDA, CDR2 SQIVND (reference sequence). V gave up 3 bases and J gave up 3 bases, with 3 bases separating them. The length of the CDR3 is 12 residues. The CDR3 DNA sequence: TGTGCCAGTAGTATCAGCTACAATGAGCAGTTCTTC. This codes for CASSISYNEQFF.

The chain uses TRBV7-9 and TRBJ1-2; tentative D call: TRBD1 (5 bases). Germline values: CDR1 SEHNR, CDR2 FQNEAQ (reference sequence). Trimming cost V 7 bases and J 4 bases, with 22 bases left between them. This CDR3 region has 16 residues. CDR3 nucleotides: TGTGCCAGCATCAAATCGTCGGGGGGATTCATCTATGGCTACACCTTC. It translates to CASIKSSGGFIYGYTF.